Listed here are 13 T cell receptor beta chains from one sample, sequenced in a study of shared clonotypes between healthy human individuals. The repertoire was sequenced with immunoSEQ multiplex PCR; TCRdb's copy has only in-frame clones and lacks some. The sample carries 2.3 million or so clones, over 90% recorded once. The sequenced material came from naive CD4+ T cells from PBMCs. The subset is: CD45RA+ positively selected. All receptors come from a man between 18 and 35 years old in good health. Some clones in this sample may be carry-over from other donors' samples.

A remark on this clone: Distinct nucleotide sequences in the sample also encode this CDR3. The rearrangement joins TRBV7-9 to TRBJ2-3; TRBD2 matches 15 bases. V trimming: 3 bases; J trimming: 6 bases; junction bases outside the gene matches: 4. Germline loops: CDR1 SEHNR, CDR2 FQNEAQ (reference sequence). CDR3 length equals 16 residues. CDR3 protein: CASSFPGLAGGDTQYF. The CDR3 DNA reads TGTGCCAGCAGCTTTCCGGGACTAGCGGGAGGCGATACGCAGTATTTT.

This clone appeared once. V and J are TRBV30 and TRBJ2-1; the D gene is possibly TRBD2 (6 bases). The V gene lost 3 bases and the J gene lost 9 bases, with 12 bases spanning the gap. The CDR3 is 12 amino acids. In germline, CDR1 is GTSNPN, CDR2 SVGIG (reference sequence). The CDR3 DNA follows: TGTGCCTGGAGAGTGCACGGGGGTGAGCAGTTCTTC. Protein product: CAWRVHGGEQFF.

V gene TRBV11-3 combines with J gene TRBJ2-1; D remains ambiguous. The CDR3 contains 15 residues. Germline V CDR1 and CDR2: SGHNT, YENEEA. V was pared by 2 bases and J by 5 bases, with 13 bases between. The CDR3, as DNA: TGTGCCAGCAGCTTACGATCTCCGGCGAACAATGAGCAGTTCTTC. Its protein is CASSLRSPANNEQFF. Based on the CDR3 plus reference TRBV11-3 and TRBJ2-1, the full variable domain is EAGVVQSPRYKIIEKKQPVAFWCNPISGHNTLYWYLQNLGQGPELLIRYENEEAVDDSQLPKDRFSAERLKGVDSTLKIQPAELGDSAVYLCASSLRSPANNEQFFGPGTRLTVL.

This chain connects TRBV7-9 to TRBJ2-3, with 8 bases aligning to TRBD2. Germline CDR1 SEHNR, CDR2 FQNEAQ (reference sequence). The CDR3 totals 17 residues. Losses at the gene ends were 1 base for V and 1 base for J; bases not matched to a gene: 7. CDR3: CASSLGGLAGGTDTQYF. As DNA, the CDR3 is TGTGCCAGCAGCTTAGGGGGGCTAGCGGGCGGCACAGATACGCAGTATTTT.

The rearrangement joins TRBV19 to TRBJ1-5; 10 bases fit TRBD1. The junction had 6 bases not matched to a gene; V was cut back by 7 bases and J by 3 bases. Germline loops: CDR1 LNHDA, CDR2 SQIVND (reference sequence). The length of the CDR3 is 15 residues. CDR3 in DNA: TGTGCCAGTACCATCGGGACAGGGGACAATCAGCCCCAGCATTTT. Translation: CASTIGTGDNQPQHF.

The chain has TRBV28 and TRBJ2-1, with no clear D. This CDR3 spans 22 amino acids. Germline V gene lookup returns CDR1 MDHEN and CDR2 SYDVKM. V gave up 1 base and J gave up 3 bases, with 31 bases separating them. Here the CDR3 reads CASSLFLGNPITGRQDYNEQFF. In DNA, the CDR3 is TGTGCCAGCAGTTTATTTTTGGGAAATCCAATCACCGGCAGGCAAGACTACAATGAGCAGTTCTTC.

This clone was detected once. One end of the junction does not line up with germline, which may come from a read error. The chain has TRBV6-1 and TRBJ2-3; 8 bases are shared with TRBD1. This CDR3 spans 11 amino acids. Germline CDR1 reads MNHNS; CDR2 reads SASEGT. Here the CDR3 reads CASSGQGAWNF. The CDR3 DNA reads as TGTGCCAGCAGTGGCCAGGGGGCCTGGAATTTT.

The chain uses TRBV7-3 and TRBJ2-2; 8 bases align to TRBD2. Germline V lookup: CDR1 SGHTA, CDR2 FQGTGA. V shed 4 bases, J shed 2 bases, and the junction held 6 bases outside the gene matches. This CDR3 has 16 residues. The CDR3 is CASSSGRGFNTGELFF. CDR3 nucleotides: TGTGCCAGCAGCTCCGGGAGGGGATTTAACACCGGGGAGCTGTTTTTT.

The chain combines TRBV28 with TRBJ2-7; 9 bases match TRBD2. The germline V gene has CDR1 MDHEN and CDR2 SYDVKM. The CDR3 consists of 17 residues. Trimming took 8 bases from V and 0 from J; bases not matched to a gene: 14. The CDR3 sequence is CASAPGLATKDSYEQYF. The CDR3 nucleotides are TGTGCCAGCGCACCGGGACTAGCAACAAAGGACTCCTACGAGCAGTACTTC.

This chain joins TRBV4-3 and TRBJ1-1; D perhaps matches TRBD1 (5 bases). The CDR3 is made up of 14 amino acids. The germline V gene has CDR1 LGHNA and CDR2 YSLEER. Trimming left V 4 bases short and J 5 bases short, with 14 bases between. CDR3 bases: TGCGCCAGCAGCCTTAACTCCGGGGCGACTGAAGCTTTCTTT. Protein product: CASSLNSGATEAFF.

The chain is built from TRBV2 and TRBJ1-4; D is possibly TRBD1 (5 bases). The CDR3 is made up of 15 amino acids. Germline assignment: CDR1 SNHLY and CDR2 FYNNEI. Trimming removed 4 bases from V and 5 bases from J, with 14 bases in between. DNA of the CDR3: TGTGCCAGCAGTGTCGAGGGACGGAGGAATGAAAAACTGTTTTTT. This gives the protein CASSVEGRRNEKLFF.

The V and J genes are TRBV5-5 and TRBJ1-2, with a weak D call TRBD1 (6 bases). V lost 3 bases and J lost 2, with 14 bases in between. The CDR3 consists of 15 residues. From germline, CDR1 is SGHKS and CDR2 YYEKEE (reference sequence). The CDR3, as DNA: TGTGCCAGCAGCTGGGGGGCAGGGACAAACTATGGCTACACCTTC. Protein sequence: CASSWGAGTNYGYTF. The entire variable domain, with the rest obtained from reference TRBV5-5 and TRBJ1-2, is as follows: DAGVTQSPTHLIKTRGQQVTLRCSPISGHKSVSWYQQVLGQGPQFIFQYYEKEERGRGNFPDRFSARQFPNYSSELNVNALLLGDSALYLCASSWGAGTNYGYTFGSGTRLTVV.

J is TRBJ2-7 and V is TRBV30; the D gene is possibly TRBD1 (5 bases). From germline, CDR1 is GTSNPN and CDR2 SVGIG (reference sequence). V was trimmed by 6 bases and J by 4 bases, leaving 13 bases between them. The CDR3 extends over 12 amino acids. CDR3 residues: CACRIRGYEQYF. The CDR3 nucleotides are TGTGCCTGTCGAATAAGGGGTTACGAGCAGTACTTC.